The clone carrying this TCR beta chain was seen only a few times. Antigen specificity is unknown. A 5'RACE reaction primed in the constant segment made cDNA libraries of TCR alpha and TCR beta, and these carried sample barcodes and UMIs. TCRdb called the 5' RACE reads again in MiXCR, with one record for every CDR3 protein. The sample has roughly 610,000 distinct CDR3 sequences, roughly 17% seen once. CDR3 size: 15 residues. The ends lost 0 bases at V and 4 bases at J; junction bases unmatched: 6. CDR1 is SGHNT and CDR2 is YYREEE in the germline V gene (reference sequence). This record belongs to a study of T-cell memory formation after mild COVID-19. Overall study context: Largely donor-specific TCR clusters were found.

Study-wide results and limits: While clones contracting from day 15 to 85 were balanced between CD4 and CD8, later expanders leaned CD4+. Pre-infection memory harbored some responding clones, suggesting cross-reactive memory joined.

The sample consisted of PBMCs or a T cell subset sorted from them (not recorded which). V usage is TRBV5-4 and J usage is TRBJ2-7; TRBD2 agrees at 8 bases. The source of this sequence is an adult woman who had mild COVID-19 (a few samples of this study predate the infection). Cell type and time point are not known. The DNA of the CDR3 is TGTGCCAGCAGCTTGGAGATAGCGGGAAGTTACGAGCAGTACTTC. Translation: CASSLEIAGSYEQYF.